The entry below describes one T cell receptor (beta chain). Its antigen is as yet unknown. PCR was performed using 60 Vbeta and 13 Jbeta primers. This table comes from immunoSEQ multiplex PCR, and its TCRdb copy is limited to in-frame clones, with some not included. The sample contains around 120,000 clones, 70% to 80% of which appear only once. From germline, CDR1 is GTSNPN and CDR2 SVGIG (reference sequence). V was cut by 5 bases and J by 6 bases, with 17 bases left in between. This CDR3 has 14 residues. This entry comes from a study of cytomegalovirus exposure and HLA in healthy donors. Study observations and caveats: V- and J-gene trimming in TCR beta was tied to a missense DCLRE1C variant by an analysis performed later.

This receptor was identified in a woman aged 45-59 years in good health and CMV-seropositive. The V gene is TRBV30, the J gene TRBJ1-5; TRBD1 is a possible D gene (5 bases). The sequenced material came from PBMCs. CDR3 protein: CAWGTGDLTQPQHF. Here the CDR3 DNA reads TGTGCCTGGGGCACAGGTGATCTCACTCAGCCCCAGCATTTT.